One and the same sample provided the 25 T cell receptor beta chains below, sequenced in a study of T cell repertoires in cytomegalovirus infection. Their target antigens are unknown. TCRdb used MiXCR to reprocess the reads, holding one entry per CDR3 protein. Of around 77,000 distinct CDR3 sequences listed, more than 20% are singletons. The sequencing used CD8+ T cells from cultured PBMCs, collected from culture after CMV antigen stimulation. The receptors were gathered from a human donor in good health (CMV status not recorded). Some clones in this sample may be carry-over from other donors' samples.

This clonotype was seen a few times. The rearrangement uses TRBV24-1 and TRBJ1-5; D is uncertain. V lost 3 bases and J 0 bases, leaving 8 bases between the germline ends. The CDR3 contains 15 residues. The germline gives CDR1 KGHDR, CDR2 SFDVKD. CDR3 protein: CATSDRQNSNQPQHF. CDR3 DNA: TGTGCCACCAGTGATCGGCAGAATAGCAATCAGCCCCAGCATTTT.

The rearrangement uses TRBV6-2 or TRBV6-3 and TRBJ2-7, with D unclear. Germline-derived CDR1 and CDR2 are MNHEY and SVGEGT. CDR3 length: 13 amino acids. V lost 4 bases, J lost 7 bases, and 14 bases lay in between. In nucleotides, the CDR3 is TGTGCCAGCAGTTCATACAGCCGAAGAGAGCAGTACTTC. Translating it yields CASSSYSRREQYF.

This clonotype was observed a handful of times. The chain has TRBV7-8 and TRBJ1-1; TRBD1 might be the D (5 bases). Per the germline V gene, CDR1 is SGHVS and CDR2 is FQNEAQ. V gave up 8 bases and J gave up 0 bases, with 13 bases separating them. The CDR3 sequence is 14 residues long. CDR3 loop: CASEVGGMNTEAFF. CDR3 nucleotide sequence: TGTGCCAGCGAAGTGGGGGGGATGAACACTGAAGCTTTCTTT.

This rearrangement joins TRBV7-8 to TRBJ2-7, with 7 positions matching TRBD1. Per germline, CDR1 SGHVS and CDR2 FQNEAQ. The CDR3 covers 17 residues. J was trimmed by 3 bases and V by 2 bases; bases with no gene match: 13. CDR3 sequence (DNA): TGTGCCAGCAGCTTAAATTTATGGACAGGCCCGGGCTACGAGCAGTACTTC. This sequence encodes CASSLNLWTGPGYEQYF.

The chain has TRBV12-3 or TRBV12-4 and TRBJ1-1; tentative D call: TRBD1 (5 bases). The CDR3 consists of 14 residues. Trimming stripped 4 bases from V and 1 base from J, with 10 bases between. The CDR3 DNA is TGTGCCAGCAGTTGGACACCTAGGAACACTGAAGCTTTCTTT. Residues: CASSWTPRNTEAFF.

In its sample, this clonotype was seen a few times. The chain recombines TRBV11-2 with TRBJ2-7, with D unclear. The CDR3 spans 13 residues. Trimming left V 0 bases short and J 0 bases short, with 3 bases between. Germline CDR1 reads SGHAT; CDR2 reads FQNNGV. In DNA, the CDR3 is TGTGCCAGCAGCTTAGACGACTCCTACGAGCAGTACTTC. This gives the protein CASSLDDSYEQYF.

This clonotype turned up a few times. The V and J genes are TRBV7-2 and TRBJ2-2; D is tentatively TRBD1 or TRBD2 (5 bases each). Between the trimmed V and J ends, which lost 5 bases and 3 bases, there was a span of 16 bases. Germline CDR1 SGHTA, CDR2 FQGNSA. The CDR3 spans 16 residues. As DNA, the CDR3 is TGTGCCAGCAGCCTACCTGGGGCCGGGGACACCGGGGAGCTGTTTTTT. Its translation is CASSLPGAGDTGELFF.

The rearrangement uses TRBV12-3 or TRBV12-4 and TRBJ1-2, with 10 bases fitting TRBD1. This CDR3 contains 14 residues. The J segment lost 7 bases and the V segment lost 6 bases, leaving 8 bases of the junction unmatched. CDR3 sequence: CASSLGTGAGGYTF. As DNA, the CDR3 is TGTGCCAGCAGCTTGGGGACAGGGGCGGGTGGCTACACCTTC.

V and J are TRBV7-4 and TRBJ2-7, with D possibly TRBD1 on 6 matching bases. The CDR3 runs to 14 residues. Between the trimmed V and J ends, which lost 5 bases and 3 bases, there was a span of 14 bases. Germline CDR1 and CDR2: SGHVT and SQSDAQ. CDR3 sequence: CASSPQGYGYEQYF. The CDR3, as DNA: TGTGCCAGCAGCCCCCAGGGGTACGGCTACGAGCAGTACTTC.

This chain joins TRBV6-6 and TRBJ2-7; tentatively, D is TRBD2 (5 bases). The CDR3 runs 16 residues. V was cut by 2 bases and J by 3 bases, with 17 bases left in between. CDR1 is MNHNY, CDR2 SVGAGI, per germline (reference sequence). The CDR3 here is CASSYTFERPLYEQYF. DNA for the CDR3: TGTGCCAGCAGTTACACCTTCGAGCGGCCACTCTACGAGCAGTACTTC.

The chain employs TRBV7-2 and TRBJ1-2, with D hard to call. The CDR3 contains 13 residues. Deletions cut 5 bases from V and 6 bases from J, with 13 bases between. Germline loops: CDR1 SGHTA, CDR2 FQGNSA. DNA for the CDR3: TGTGCCAGCAGCCCCAACCTGGGAGATGGCTACACCTTC. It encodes CASSPNLGDGYTF. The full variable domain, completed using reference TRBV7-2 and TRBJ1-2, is GAGVSQSPSNKVTEKGKDVELRCDPISGHTALYWYRQSLGQGLEFLIYFQGNSAPDKSGLPSDRFSAERTGGSVSTLTIQRTQQEDSAVYLCASSPNLGDGYTFGSGTRLTVV.

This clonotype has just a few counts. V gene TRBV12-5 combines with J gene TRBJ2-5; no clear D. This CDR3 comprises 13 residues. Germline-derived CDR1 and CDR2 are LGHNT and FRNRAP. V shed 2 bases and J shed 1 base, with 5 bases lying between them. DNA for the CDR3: TGTGCTAGTGGTTTGAGCAGCCAAGAGACCCAGTACTTC. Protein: CASGLSSQETQYF. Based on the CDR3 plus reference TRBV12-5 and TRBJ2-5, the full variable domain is DARVTQTPRHKVTEMGQEVTMRCQPILGHNTVFWYRQTMMQGLELLAYFRNRAPLDDSGMPKDRFSAEMPDATLATLKIQPSEPRDSAVYFCASGLSSQETQYFGPGTRLLVL.

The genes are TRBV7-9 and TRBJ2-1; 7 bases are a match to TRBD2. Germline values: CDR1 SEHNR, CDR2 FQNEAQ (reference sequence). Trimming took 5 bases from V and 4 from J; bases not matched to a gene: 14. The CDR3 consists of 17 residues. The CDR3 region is CASSPKGPGGGYNEQFF. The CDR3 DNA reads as TGTGCCAGCAGCCCTAAGGGGCCGGGGGGTGGTTACAATGAGCAGTTCTTC.

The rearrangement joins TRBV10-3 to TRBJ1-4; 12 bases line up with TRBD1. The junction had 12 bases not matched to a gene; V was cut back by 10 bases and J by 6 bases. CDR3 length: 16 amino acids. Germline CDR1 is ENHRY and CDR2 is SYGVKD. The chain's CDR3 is CATAQGQGAGDEKLFF. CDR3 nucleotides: TGTGCCACCGCCCAGGGACAGGGGGCCGGAGATGAAAAACTGTTTTTT.

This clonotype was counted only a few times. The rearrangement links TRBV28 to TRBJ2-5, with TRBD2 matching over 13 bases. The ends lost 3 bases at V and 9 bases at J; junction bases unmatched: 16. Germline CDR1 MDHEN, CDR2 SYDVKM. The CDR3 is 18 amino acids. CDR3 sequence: CASSFPTTSGGKRRAQYF. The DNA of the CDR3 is TGTGCCAGCAGTTTCCCGACGACTAGCGGGGGGAAGAGAAGGGCCCAGTACTTC. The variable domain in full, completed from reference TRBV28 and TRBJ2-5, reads DVKVTQSSRYLVKRTGEKVFLECVQDMDHENMFWYRQDPGLGLRLIYFSYDVKMKEKGDIPEGYSVSREKKERFSLILESASTNQTSMYLCASSFPTTSGGKRRAQYFGPGTRLLVL.

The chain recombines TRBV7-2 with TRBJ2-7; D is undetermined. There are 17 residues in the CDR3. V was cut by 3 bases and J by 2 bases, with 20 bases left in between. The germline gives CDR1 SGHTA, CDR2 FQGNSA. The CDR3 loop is CASSLDPGPIPTYEQYF. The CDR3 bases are TGTGCCAGCAGCTTGGACCCCGGACCGATACCTACCTACGAGCAGTACTTC.

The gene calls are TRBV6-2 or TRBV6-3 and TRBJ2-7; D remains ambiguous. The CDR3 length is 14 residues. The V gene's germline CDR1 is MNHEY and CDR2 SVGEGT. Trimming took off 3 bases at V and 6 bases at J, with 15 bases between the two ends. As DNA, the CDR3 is TGTGCCAGCAGTTATACTGGGGAATCGAGCGAGCAGTACTTC. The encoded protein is CASSYTGESSEQYF.

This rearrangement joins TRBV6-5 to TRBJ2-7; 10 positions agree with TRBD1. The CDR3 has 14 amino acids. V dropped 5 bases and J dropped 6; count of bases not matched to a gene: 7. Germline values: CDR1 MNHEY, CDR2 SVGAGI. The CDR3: CASSPGTGDAEQYF. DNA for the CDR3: TGTGCCAGCAGTCCCGGGACAGGGGACGCCGAGCAGTACTTC.

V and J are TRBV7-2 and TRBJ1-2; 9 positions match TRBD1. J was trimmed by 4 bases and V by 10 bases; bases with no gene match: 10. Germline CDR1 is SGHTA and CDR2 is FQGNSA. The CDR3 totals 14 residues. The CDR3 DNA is TGTGCCATCTTACGTGCGGGACAGGGCTATGGCTACACCTTC. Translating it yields CAILRAGQGYGYTF.

The CDR3 DNA reads as TGCAGTGCTAGACTGAGGACAGGGATAAATCAGCCCCAGCATTTT. As protein: CSARLRTGINQPQHF. The chain recombines TRBV20-1 with TRBJ1-5, with 8 positions matching TRBD1. The CDR3 has 15 amino acids. Germline V gene sequence: CDR1 DFQATT, CDR2 SNEGSKA (reference sequence). Unmatched junction bases numbered 7, after V lost 2 bases and J lost 4 bases.

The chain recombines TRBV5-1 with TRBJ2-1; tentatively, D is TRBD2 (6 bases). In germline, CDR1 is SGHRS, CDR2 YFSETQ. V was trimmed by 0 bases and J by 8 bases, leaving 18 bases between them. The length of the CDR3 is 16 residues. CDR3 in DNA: TGCGCCAGCAGCTTGGATCTACTAGCACTTCTCGATGAGCAGTTCTTC. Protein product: CASSLDLLALLDEQFF.

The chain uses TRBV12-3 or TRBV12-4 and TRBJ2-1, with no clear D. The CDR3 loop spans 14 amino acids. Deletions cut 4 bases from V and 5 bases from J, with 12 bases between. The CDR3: CASSSHLVNNEQFF. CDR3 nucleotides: TGTGCCAGCAGTTCCCACCTGGTGAACAATGAGCAGTTCTTC.

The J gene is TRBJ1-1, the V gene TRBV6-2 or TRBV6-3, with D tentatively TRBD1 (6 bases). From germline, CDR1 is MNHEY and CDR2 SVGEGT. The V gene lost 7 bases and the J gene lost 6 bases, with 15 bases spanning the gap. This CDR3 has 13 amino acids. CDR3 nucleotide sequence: TGTGCCAGCAAGGTGGGGGGCGGGCCTGAAGCTTTCTTT. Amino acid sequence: CASKVGGGPEAFF.

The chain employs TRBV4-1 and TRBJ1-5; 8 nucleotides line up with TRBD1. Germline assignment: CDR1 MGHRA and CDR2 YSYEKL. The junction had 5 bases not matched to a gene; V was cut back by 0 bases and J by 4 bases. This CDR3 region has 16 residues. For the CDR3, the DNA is TGCGCCAGCAGCCAAGAGGCAGGGGGCCTAAATCAGCCCCAGCATTTT. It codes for CASSQEAGGLNQPQHF.

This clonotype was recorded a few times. CDR3 residues: CASSPLRWGAAYEQYF. In nucleotides, the CDR3 is TGTGCCAGCAGCCCCCTGAGGTGGGGGGCGGCCTACGAGCAGTACTTC. The V and J genes are TRBV11-2 and TRBJ2-7; D may correspond to TRBD1 or TRBD2 (6 bases each). The CDR3 has 16 residues. The germline V and J ends were trimmed by 5 bases and 2 bases, with 19 bases remaining between them. The germline V gene encodes CDR1 SGHAT and CDR2 FQNNGV. Full variable domain (outside the CDR3, taken from reference TRBV11-2 and TRBJ2-7): EAGVAQSPRYKIIEKRQSVAFWCNPISGHATLYWYQQILGQGPKLLIQFQNNGVVDDSQLPKDRFSAERLKGVDSTLKIQPAKLEDSAVYLCASSPLRWGAAYEQYFGPGTRLTVT.